This is a list of T cell receptor beta chains from one sample in a study of blood T cell repertoires in COVID-19. The protocol was immunoSEQ multiplex PCR, while the TCRdb copy is restricted to in-frame clones and leaves out a portion. The sample contains approximately 150,000 clones, roughly 90% of which appear only once. The sample comprised peripheral blood. These receptors all come from a man in his sixties with active or convalescent COVID-19. Both conserved end residues are part of each CDR3. The D gene is left open where the match is weak. Clone size is not always given. Where it is, it says once, few, many or a class for expanded clones.

j_call d_call v_call clone_size cdr3_nt cdr3_aa
TRBJ1-1 TRBD1 TRBV19 - TGTGCCAGTAGTGATCAGGGGGGACGGACTGAAGCTTTCTTT CASSDQGGRTEAFF
TRBJ2-5 - TRBV18 - TGTGCCAGCTCACCAAACGGGGACCAAGAGACCCAGTACTTC CASSPNGDQETQYF
TRBJ2-1 - TRBV9 - TGTGCCAGCAGTCTAGCGACCTACAATGAGCAGTTCTTC CASSLATYNEQFF
TRBJ2-5 TRBD2 TRBV15 - TGTGCCACCAGCAGATTAACTAGCGGGACGCAAGAGACCCAGTACTTC CATSRLTSGTQETQYF
TRBJ1-1 - TRBV3-1/TRBV3-2 - TGTGCCAGCAGCCGGCGGACAGCCGGAGGCACTGAAGCTTTCTTT CASSRRTAGGTEAFF
TRBJ2-3 - TRBV15 - TGTGCCACCAGCAGAGATAGGCGGGGGCCAGATACGCAGTATTTT CATSRDRRGPDTQYF
TRBJ2-3 TRBD1 TRBV5-1 - TGCGCCAGCAGCCCGGAGACAGGGGGCGTAGATACGCAGTATTTT CASSPETGGVDTQYF
TRBJ2-3 TRBD2 TRBV2 - TGTGCCAGCAGCTTGGGGACTAGCGGGATTACAGATACGCAGTATTTT CASSLGTSGITDTQYF
TRBJ1-2 - TRBV28 - TGTGCCAGCAGTTTCCCGGGGGGCGCTTATGGCTACACCTTC CASSFPGGAYGYTF
TRBJ2-1 TRBD1 TRBV5-1 - TGCGCCAGCAGCTTGCCGACAGGGAGCGCCTACAATGAGCAGTTCTTC CASSLPTGSAYNEQFF
TRBJ2-7 TRBD2 TRBV7-2 - TGTGCCAGCAGCTGGACTAGCGGTCCTTCCTACGAGCAGTACTTC CASSWTSGPSYEQYF
TRBJ1-1 TRBD1 TRBV14 - TGTGCCAGCAGCCAAGCAGGGGGGCACACTGAAGCTTTCTTT CASSQAGGHTEAFF
TRBJ2-7 - TRBV7-2 - TGTGCCAGCAGCTTAGCGTATGACGGGGAGGCAACCTACGAGCAGTACTTC CASSLAYDGEATYEQYF
TRBJ2-7 TRBD1 TRBV5-5 - TGTGCCAGCAGCTTGGATGGGGACAGGGTCTACGAGCAGTACTTC CASSLDGDRVYEQYF
TRBJ2-5 TRBD1 TRBV2 - TGTGCCAGCTCGGGACAGGTCCAAGAGACCCAGTACTTC CASSGQVQETQYF
TRBJ2-1 TRBD2 TRBV4-1 - TGCGCCAGCAGCCAGGGGACTAGCGGGGGTTCGGATGAGCAGTTCTTC CASSQGTSGGSDEQFF
TRBJ2-3 TRBD2 TRBV5-1 - TGCGCCAGCAGCTTATCGCTGACTAGCGGGGGCCCAGATACGCAGTATTTT CASSLSLTSGGPDTQYF
TRBJ2-5 - TRBV23-1 - TGCGCCAGCAGTCAATCCTCGCCGGTCCCTAAAGAGACCCAGTACTTC CASSQSSPVPKETQYF
TRBJ1-5 - TRBV2 - TGTGCCAGCAGTGAGGAGTTGGAGGTACATTTT CASSEELEVHF
TRBJ2-1 TRBD2 TRBV11-1 - TGTGCCAGCAGCGCACTAGCGGGGGGAAATGAGCAGTTCTTC CASSALAGGNEQFF
TRBJ2-1 - TRBV18 - TGTGCCAGCTCACCAGTGGCGGGTGTCTACAATGAGCAGTTCTTC CASSPVAGVYNEQFF
TRBJ1-3 TRBD1 TRBV5-1 - TGCGCCAGCAGCTTGACTGGGGGACAGGGATTATCGGGAAACACCATATATTTT CASSLTGGQGLSGNTIYF
TRBJ2-7 - TRBV6-5 - TGTGCCAGCCGCGACAGGTATTCCACCTACGAGCAGTACTTC CASRDRYSTYEQYF
TRBJ2-2 - TRBV5-1 - TGCGCCAGCAGCTCAGGGACTCTTCCCGGGGAGCTGTTTTTT CASSSGTLPGELFF
TRBJ2-3 - TRBV12-3/TRBV12-4 - TGTGCCAGCAGTTCGACTAACACAGATACGCAGTATTTT CASSSTNTDTQYF
TRBJ2-7 TRBD2 TRBV10-2 - TGCGCCAGCAGTGCTAGCGGGAGGTTCTCCTACGAGCAGTACTTC CASSASGRFSYEQYF
TRBJ2-3 - TRBV5-1 - TGCGCCAGCAGCAGTACGCGGCCAGATACGCAGTATTTT CASSSTRPDTQYF
TRBJ1-1 - TRBV2 - TGTGCCAGCGCTACCTATGGGACACACAACACTGAAGCTTTCTTT CASATYGTHNTEAFF
TRBJ1-1 TRBD1 TRBV18 - TGTGCCAGCTTAATCGGGACAGCCTCGGGCACTGAAGCTTTCTTT CASLIGTASGTEAFF
TRBJ2-1 TRBD2 TRBV5-4 once TGTGCCAGCAGCTTGCCAGCGGGAAACAATGAGCAGTTCTTC CASSLPAGNNEQFF
TRBJ1-1 - TRBV11-3 - TGTGCCAGCAGCTTAGATGAGGGTACTGAAGCTTTCTTT CASSLDEGTEAFF